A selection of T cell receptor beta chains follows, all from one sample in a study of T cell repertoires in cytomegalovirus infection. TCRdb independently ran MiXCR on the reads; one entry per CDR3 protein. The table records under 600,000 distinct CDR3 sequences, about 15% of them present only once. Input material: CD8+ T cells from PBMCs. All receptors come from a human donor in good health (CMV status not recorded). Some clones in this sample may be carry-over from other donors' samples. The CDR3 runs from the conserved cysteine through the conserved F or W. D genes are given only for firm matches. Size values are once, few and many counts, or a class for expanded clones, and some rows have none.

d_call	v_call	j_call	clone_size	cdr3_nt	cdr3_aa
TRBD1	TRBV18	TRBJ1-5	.	TGTGCCAGTTCAGAACGTGACAGGGGAGGGCAGCCCCAGCATTTT	CASSERDRGGQPQHF
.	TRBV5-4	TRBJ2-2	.	TGTGCCAGCACCGAATCTACCGGGACAAGAAATACCGGGGAGCTGTTTTTT	CASTESTGTRNTGELFF
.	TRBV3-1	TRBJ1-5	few	TGTGCCAGCAGCCAAGACCGGGGGGGGGATCAGCCCCAGCATTTT	CASSQDRGGDQPQHF
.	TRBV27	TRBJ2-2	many	TGTGCCAGCAGCCTAAGGGCTAGGAACACCGGGGAGCTGTTTTTT	CASSLRARNTGELFF
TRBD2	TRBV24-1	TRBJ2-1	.	TGTGCCACCAGCGATAGCGGGGACAATGAGCAGTTCTTC	CATSDSGDNEQFF
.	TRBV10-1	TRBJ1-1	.	TGCGCCAGCAGTGAGTCTAGGGGTGGCACTGAAGCTTTCTTT	CASSESRGGTEAFF
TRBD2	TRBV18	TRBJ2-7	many	TGTGCCAGCTCACCTCTGGGACTAGCGGGAAGGAGCTCCTACGAGCAGTACTTC	CASSPLGLAGRSSYEQYF
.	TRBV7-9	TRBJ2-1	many	TGTGCCAGCAGCTCACCTACCGGGCCTTGGGAGTTCTTC	CASSSPTGPWEFF
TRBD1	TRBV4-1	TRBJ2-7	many	TGCGCCAGCAGCCTCGGACAGGGGGGGTCCTACGAGCAGTACTTC	CASSLGQGGSYEQYF
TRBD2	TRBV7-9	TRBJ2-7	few	TGTGCCAGCAGCTTAGGGACTAGCGGGAGGGTAGCCTACGAGCAGTACTTC	CASSLGTSGRVAYEQYF